Listed below are T cell receptor beta chains from one sample, sequenced in a study of regulatory T cells in long-lasting Graves disease. TCRdb ran MiXCR on the multiplex PCR reads and lists one entry per CDR3 protein. The profile shows around 400,000 distinct CDR3 sequences, 20% to 25% of them singletons. This material consisted of peripheral blood mononuclear cells (PBMCs), taken when the disease was refractory, from a patient treated with antithyroid drugs. The receptors were sampled from a female donor with Graves disease. Each CDR3 is given with its conserved first and last residue. A D gene is named only where the DNA matches it firmly. Size values are once, few and many counts, or a class for expanded clones, and some rows have none.

d_gene	abundance	j_gene	v_gene	CDR3nt	CDR3aa
-	-	TRBJ2-7	TRBV4-1	TGCGCCAGCAGTCCTGGCCCACTCGGGGACTTC	CASSPGPLGDF
-	many	TRBJ2-7	TRBV7-9	TGTGCCAGCAGCGGGGATTGGACCCGAACCTACGAGCAGTACTTC	CASSGDWTRTYEQYF
TRBD1	-	TRBJ1-2	TRBV20-1	TGCAGTGCTAGAGAAGTCCAGGGGGCGGTCTTTGGCTACACCTTC	CSAREVQGAVFGYTF
-	-	TRBJ1-5	TRBV4-2	TGTGCCAGCAGCCAAGATCCCAGCAGGGGTGATCAGCCCCAGCATTTT	CASSQDPSRGDQPQHF
TRBD2	many	TRBJ2-6	TRBV12-3/TRBV12-4	TGTGCCAGCAGCCAGACTAGCTGGACCTCTGGGGCCAACGTCCTGACTTTC	CASSQTSWTSGANVLTF
-	many	TRBJ2-5	TRBV7-8	TGTGCCAGCAGGCAGGGGGCGGGAGGGACTTCGGGGGAGACCCAGTACTTC	CASRQGAGGTSGETQYF
TRBD1	-	TRBJ2-7	TRBV13	TGTGCCAGCAGCGTTCAGGGGGCAGTCTACGAGCAGTACTTC	CASSVQGAVYEQYF
TRBD2	-	TRBJ2-1	TRBV28	TGTGCCAGCAGCCTAGCGGGAGGGCCTTATGAGCAGTTCTTC	CASSLAGGPYEQFF
-	-	TRBJ2-3	TRBV7-2	TGTGCCAGCAGTAACTGGCGGTTAGAAACAGATACGCAGTATTTT	CASSNWRLETDTQYF
-	-	TRBJ1-4	TRBV20-1	TGCAGTGCTAAAACAGGGAAAGGGGATGAAAAACTGTTTTTT	CSAKTGKGDEKLFF
-	-	TRBJ2-7	TRBV7-8	TGTGCCAGCAGCTATAGTATAGCAGCCTCCTACGAGCAGTACTTC	CASSYSIAASYEQYF
-	many	TRBJ2-2	TRBV24-1	TGTGCCACCAGTGATTTAACTAGCACCGGGGAGCTGTTTTTT	CATSDLTSTGELFF
-	many	TRBJ2-5	TRBV7-8	TGTGCCAGCAGCTTATACTATGGAACCCAAGAGACCCAGTACTTC	CASSLYYGTQETQYF
-	-	TRBJ2-2	TRBV29-1	TGCAGCGTTATCTCGGCGGGAACAAGCACCGGGGAGCTGTTTTTT	CSVISAGTSTGELFF
-	-	TRBJ1-2	TRBV19	TGTGCCAGTAGTAAGGTCCGGGGGACCCTGAGCTATGGCTACACCTTC	CASSKVRGTLSYGYTF
-	-	TRBJ1-4	TRBV28	TGTGCCAGCAGTCCGTCCGGGATTAATAATGAAAAACTGTTTTTT	CASSPSGINNEKLFF
-	-	TRBJ2-1	TRBV24-1	TGTGCCACCAGTTTAGGGGCCCTCTCCTACAATGAGCAGTTCTTC	CATSLGALSYNEQFF